The entry below describes one T cell receptor beta chain. The antigen is unknown. This CDR3 comprises 13 residues. V lost 8 bases, J lost 4 bases, and 14 bases lay in between. Germline CDR1 is MNHEY and CDR2 is SVGAGI. CD4+ T cells specific for antigen were expanded with viral peptide pools by the ViraFEST assay before sequencing. Culturing for about ten days preceded CD4+ T cell isolation. None of these healthy vaccinees had been infected with SARS-CoV-2 before vaccination. The culture medium for a few million PBMC per well included approximately 10 IU/ml IL-2 and 9.5 to 10 ug/ml peptides. This specimen belongs to a study of vaccination effects on CD4 cells after COVID-19. This table comes from immunoSEQ multiplex PCR, and its TCRdb copy is limited to in-frame clones, with some not included. The sample lists about 27,000 clones, roughly 70% occurring once. Overall study results and limits: Few convalescent patients were studied, and early post-infection samples were lacking. Long after vaccination, the clones induced by infection and by vaccine shrank markedly in size. Nearly all vaccine-induced clones in healthy recipients recognized only SARS-CoV-2.

The J gene is TRBJ1-2, the V gene TRBV6-5; perhaps TRBD1 as D (6 bases). Sequenced material: CD4+ T cells from PBMCs cultured with HCoV-NL63 spike peptides, taken before COVID-19 vaccination. The TCR comes from a human donor who received a COVID-19 vaccine. CDR3: CASEGQPAYGYTF. For the CDR3, the DNA is TGTGCCAGCGAAGGACAGCCAGCCTATGGCTACACCTTC.